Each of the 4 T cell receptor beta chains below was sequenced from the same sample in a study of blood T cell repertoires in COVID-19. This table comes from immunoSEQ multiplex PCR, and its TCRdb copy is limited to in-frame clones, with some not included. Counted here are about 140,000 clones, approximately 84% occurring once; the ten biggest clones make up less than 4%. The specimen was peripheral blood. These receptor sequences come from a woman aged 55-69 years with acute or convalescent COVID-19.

CDR3: CASRDGGKDTQYF. In nucleotides, the CDR3 is TGTGCCAGCAGAGATGGGGGGAAAGATACGCAGTATTTT. This sequence joins TRBV6-5 and TRBJ2-3; D is perhaps TRBD2 (6 bases). Trimming left V 6 bases short and J 5 bases short, with 12 bases between. CDR1 MNHEY and CDR2 SVGAGI come from the germline V gene. The CDR3 sequence is 13 residues long.

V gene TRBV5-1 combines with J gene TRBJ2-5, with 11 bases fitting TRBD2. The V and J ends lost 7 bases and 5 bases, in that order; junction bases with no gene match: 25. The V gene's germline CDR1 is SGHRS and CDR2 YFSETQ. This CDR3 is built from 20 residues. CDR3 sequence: CASSLRGGPGLADGGETQYF. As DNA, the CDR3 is TGCGCCAGCTCTCTAAGGGGCGGTCCGGGACTAGCGGACGGAGGGGAGACCCAGTACTTC.

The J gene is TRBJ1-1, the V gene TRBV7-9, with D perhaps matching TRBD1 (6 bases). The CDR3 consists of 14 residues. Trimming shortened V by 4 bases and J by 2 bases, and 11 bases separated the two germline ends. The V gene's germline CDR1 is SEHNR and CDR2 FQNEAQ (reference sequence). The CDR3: CASSYAGVNTEAFF. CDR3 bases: TGTGCCAGCAGCTACGCAGGGGTTAACACTGAAGCTTTCTTT.

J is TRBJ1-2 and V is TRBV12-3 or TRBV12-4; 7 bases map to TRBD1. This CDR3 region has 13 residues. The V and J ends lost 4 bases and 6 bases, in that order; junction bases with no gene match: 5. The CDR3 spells CASSSTGADGYTF. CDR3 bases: TGTGCCAGCAGTTCCACAGGGGCAGATGGCTACACCTTC.